This TCR beta chain was found in a study of cytomegalovirus exposure and HLA in healthy donors. Study summary: Membership in the Caucasian-associated ancestry cluster was found for 65% to 85% of roughly 360 genotyped donors. The study, taken as a whole, reports: Reportedly, HLA-A and HLA-B alleles of most subjects were accurately predicted from TCR beta. Exclusion as indistinguishable affected some V segments, including TRBV6-2 and TRBV6-3.

In its sample, this clone was seen once. What it binds is not known. The V and J ends lost 3 bases and 6 bases, in that order; junction bases with no gene match: 3. Germline loops: CDR1 LNHDA, CDR2 SQIVND (reference sequence). This CDR3 is 15 amino acids long. Primers included in the PCR were 60 Vbeta and 13 Jbeta primers. Original processing notes: As a later analysis found, there were 60 million to 90 million unique TCR beta chains, of which roughly 11 million were shared. This table comes from immunoSEQ multiplex PCR, and its TCRdb copy is limited to in-frame clones, with some not included. The DNA was the basis for D and trimming; V, J and clone size are from that table. Of roughly 150,000 clones listed, roughly 85% were seen once; the top ten hold more than 2%.

The receptor was isolated from a woman younger than 30 in good health and CMV-seronegative. The chain recombines TRBV19 with TRBJ1-6; 9 bases fit TRBD1. Specimen: PBMCs. The CDR3 sequence: CASSMVQGANSPLHF. The CDR3 DNA reads TGTGCCAGTAGTATGGTACAGGGGGCTAATTCACCCCTCCACTTT.